Each of the 26 T cell receptor beta chains below was sequenced from the same sample in a study of graft-versus-host responses after intestinal transplantation. The starting material, graft tissue, was processed to release intraepithelial and lamina propria lymphocytes. The data were produced by immunoSEQ multiplex PCR, yet TCRdb's version contains in-frame clones alone and is incomplete. The sample holds about 9,800 clones, about four fifths seen once. This specimen was ileum tissue, taken 500 to 550 days after intestinal transplant. The receptors were gathered from a human patient who received an intestinal transplant, so some T cells may come from the graft donor.

The chain joins TRBV14 to TRBJ1-1; D is undetermined. This CDR3 is built from 13 residues. Germline lookup yields CDR1 SGHDN and CDR2 FVKESK. V was shortened by 1 base and J by 0 bases, with 3 bases between the two germline ends. CDR3 coding DNA: TGTGCCAGCAGCCAAGGAATGAACACTGAAGCTTTCTTT. It yields the protein CASSQGMNTEAFF.

This clone appeared a few times. This chain joins TRBV27 and TRBJ2-1; D could derive from TRBD1 or TRBD2 (5 bases each). The CDR3 has 20 amino acids. The V end lost 7 bases, the J end lost 0 bases, and 28 bases lay between the germline ends. CDR1 MNHEY and CDR2 SMNVEV come from the germline V gene (reference sequence). This chain's CDR3 is CASTLTGTLTLVSSYNEQFF. In nucleotides, the CDR3 is TGTGCCAGCACTCTGACCGGGACGCTAACCCTCGTGAGCTCCTACAATGAGCAGTTCTTC.

This clone was seen just once. V is TRBV7-9 and J is TRBJ2-5, with 8 bases fitting TRBD2. The length of the CDR3 is 14 residues. Germline V CDR1 and CDR2: SEHNR, FQNEAQ (reference sequence). V dropped 5 bases and J dropped 5; count of bases not matched to a gene: 7. The CDR3 region has the DNA TGTGCCAGCAGCCGGGGGACTAGTTTGGAGACCCAGTACTTC. Amino acid sequence: CASSRGTSLETQYF.

The V call is TRBV7-9, the J call TRBJ2-5, with a weak D call TRBD1 (6 bases). V was pared by 5 bases and J by 1 base, with 14 bases between. In germline, CDR1 is SEHNR, CDR2 FQNEAQ (reference sequence). This CDR3 is 15 amino acids long. The CDR3 DNA reads as TGTGCCAGCAGCCCAACTCAGGGGCCCCAAGAGACCCAGTACTTC. Translating it yields CASSPTQGPQETQYF.

The V call is TRBV15, the J call TRBJ2-1; D possibly corresponds to TRBD2 (6 bases). This CDR3 comprises 16 residues. Germline CDR1 and CDR2: LNHNV and YYDKDF (reference sequence). Trimming pared 0 bases from V and 0 bases from J, leaving 9 bases between. Written as DNA, the CDR3 is TGTGCCACCAGCAGAGATCCGACTAGCTCCTACAATGAGCAGTTCTTC. Residues: CATSRDPTSSYNEQFF.

This clone was detected a few times. V and J are TRBV5-5 and TRBJ2-1, with 8 bases identical to TRBD2. Germline CDR1 reads SGHKS; CDR2 reads YYEKEE (reference sequence). The ends lost 0 bases at V and 7 bases at J; junction bases unmatched: 6. The CDR3 runs 15 residues. The CDR3 region is CASSLARGGTNEQFF. The CDR3 coding sequence is TGTGCCAGCAGCTTGGCCCGGGGGGGAACAAATGAGCAGTTCTTC.

This clone has only a few counts. The rearrangement uses TRBV2 and TRBJ2-7; TRBD2 matches at 8 bases. The CDR3 extends over 16 amino acids. Germline V CDR1 and CDR2: SNHLY, FYNNEI. Unmatched junction bases numbered 9, after V lost 4 bases and J lost 1 base. This chain's CDR3 is CASSGYQRGWSYEQYF. The CDR3 DNA follows: TGTGCCAGCAGTGGGTATCAGCGGGGGTGGTCCTACGAGCAGTACTTC.

This sequence joins TRBV6-6 and TRBJ1-2, with 7 nucleotides matching TRBD1. CDR3 size: 15 residues. The junction had 14 bases not matched to a gene; V was cut back by 6 bases and J by 7 bases. CDR1 is MNHNY and CDR2 is SVGAGI in the germline V gene (reference sequence). The CDR3 here is CASSPDRRSLGGYTF. The CDR3 DNA is TGTGCCAGCAGCCCGGACAGGCGGTCCCTTGGTGGCTACACCTTC.

The chain uses TRBV18 and TRBJ2-5; tentatively, D is TRBD1 (6 bases). The tail of the sequence fits TRBJ2-7 better, so the J call may be wrong. CDR3 length: 13 amino acids. Germline CDR1 KGHSH, CDR2 LQKENI. The CDR3 DNA reads TGTGCCAGCTCAAGGGACACCCCTTACGAGCAGTACTTC. As protein: CASSRDTPYEQYF.

The chain links TRBV2 to TRBJ1-1; D is unresolved. Trimming took 4 bases from V and 1 from J, leaving 7 bases between them. Germline loops: CDR1 SNHLY, CDR2 FYNNEI. The CDR3 loop spans 13 amino acids. CDR3 coding DNA: TGTGCCAGCAGTGTGGGGTCGAACACTGAAGCTTTCTTT. Residues: CASSVGSNTEAFF.

The genes are TRBV7-9 and TRBJ2-5; D may be TRBD2 (5 bases). Trimming stripped 8 bases from V and 11 bases from J, with 21 bases between. The CDR3 length is 13 residues. CDR1 SEHNR and CDR2 FQNEAQ come from the germline V gene (reference sequence). CDR3 residues: CASRPVDLEGQYF. The CDR3 nucleotides read TGTGCCAGCCGCCCGGTGGACTTGGAAGGGCAGTACTTC.

The V gene is TRBV6-1, the J gene TRBJ2-3, with TRBD2 identical over 8 bases. Losses at the gene ends were 7 bases for V and 0 bases for J; bases not matched to a gene: 3. CDR1 is MNHNS, CDR2 SASEGT, per germline. This CDR3 comprises 14 residues. In nucleotides, the CDR3 is TGTGCCAGCACGGCTAGCGGGAGCACAGATACGCAGTATTTT. Its translation is CASTASGSTDTQYF.

Comment on this clone: The junction shows a germline mismatch at one end, possibly a read error. The chain combines TRBV6-6 with TRBJ2-2; 9 bases fit TRBD1. This CDR3 comprises 16 residues. In germline, CDR1 is MNHNY, CDR2 SVGAGI (reference sequence). CDR3 residues: CASSHTQGASTRELFF. CDR3 coding DNA: TGTGCCAGCAGTCACACACAGGGGGCTTCCACCCGGGAGCTGTTTTTT.

This clone came up once. V is TRBV11-3 and J is TRBJ1-4; D not certain. The germline V gene has CDR1 SGHNT and CDR2 YENEEA. V dropped 2 bases and J dropped 5 bases, with 12 bases sitting between them. This CDR3 is built from 15 residues. Written as DNA, the CDR3 is TGTGCCAGCAGCTTAAAGGAGGGCCTCAATGAAAAACTGTTTTTT. This translates into CASSLKEGLNEKLFF.

This clone was recorded a few times. Additional DNA sequences in this sample encode the identical CDR3. The V gene is TRBV28, the J gene TRBJ1-2; TRBD1 agrees at 7 bases. This CDR3 is built from 17 residues. Germline assignment: CDR1 MDHEN and CDR2 SYDVKM. Germline trimming cut 3 bases from V and 2 bases from J; bases unmatched to any gene: 12. The CDR3, as DNA: TGTGCCAGCAGTTTTTTAGCGCCTCCGGACAGGAACTATGGCTACACCTTC. This sequence encodes CASSFLAPPDRNYGYTF.

The rearrangement joins TRBV4-3 to TRBJ2-5; 8 bases line up with TRBD2. This CDR3 spans 19 amino acids. V trimming: 0 bases; J trimming: 2 bases; junction bases outside the gene matches: 14. The germline V gene has CDR1 LGHNA and CDR2 YSLEER. The CDR3 reads CASSQDLTGAAGGQETQYF. The CDR3 bases are TGCGCCAGCAGCCAAGATTTGACGGGCGCGGCGGGGGGACAAGAGACCCAGTACTTC.

The chain is built from TRBV5-6 and TRBJ1-2, with 7 bases that match TRBD1. This CDR3 spans 13 amino acids. With 3 bases clipped from V and 4 bases from J, the junction kept 3 bases outside the gene matches. Germline CDR1 and CDR2: SGHDT and YYEEEE. CDR3 in amino acids: CASSSGQSYGYTF. The DNA of the CDR3 is TGTGCCAGCAGCTCGGGACAGTCCTATGGCTACACCTTC.

The rearrangement uses TRBV7-2 and TRBJ1-2, with D unclear. Germline V gene data show CDR1 as SGHTA and CDR2 as FQGNSA. V was clipped by 0 bases and J by 4 bases, with 12 bases between them. The CDR3 has 15 residues. CDR3 coding DNA: TGTGCCAGCAGCTTAGCCCATGGAGGCCCCTATGGCTACACCTTC. It is translated as CASSLAHGGPYGYTF.

This clone was detected only once. The genes are TRBV2 and TRBJ2-1; D is undetermined. Deletions cut 7 bases from V and 8 bases from J, with 18 bases between. Germline loops: CDR1 SNHLY, CDR2 FYNNEI. This CDR3 has 14 amino acids. CDR3 sequence: CASMSFSGGHEQFF. CDR3 DNA: TGTGCCAGCATGTCGTTTTCAGGCGGTCATGAGCAGTTCTTC.

The chain employs TRBV5-6 and TRBJ2-1; perhaps TRBD2 as D (5 bases). V lost 4 bases and J lost 7, with 15 bases in between. Germline V gene sequence: CDR1 SGHDT, CDR2 YYEEEE. This CDR3 is built from 14 residues. The CDR3 coding sequence is TGTGCCAGCAGCCTAGTTGCGGGCCTAAATGAGCAGTTCTTC. Its protein is CASSLVAGLNEQFF.

This chain joins TRBV5-1 and TRBJ2-1; 9 positions agree with TRBD2. V dropped 2 bases and J dropped 12; count of bases not matched to a gene: 6. Germline V gene sequence: CDR1 SGHRS, CDR2 YFSETQ. This CDR3 has 13 amino acids. The CDR3 spells CASSFGGRAGQFF. The CDR3 region has the DNA TGCGCCAGCAGCTTTGGCGGGAGGGCCGGGCAGTTCTTC.

The chain employs TRBV9 and TRBJ2-3; D is possibly TRBD2 (6 bases). The CDR3 totals 15 residues. The V end was cut by 4 bases, the J end by 1 base, with 13 bases between. Germline-derived CDR1 and CDR2 are SGDLS and YYNGEE. This CDR3 reads CASSRAASGTDTQYF. The CDR3 DNA reads as TGTGCCAGCAGCCGCGCGGCTAGCGGCACAGATACGCAGTATTTT.

V gene TRBV19 combines with J gene TRBJ2-1; 10 bases agree with TRBD2. Germline trimming cut 3 bases from V and 15 bases from J; bases unmatched to any gene: 8. Germline loops: CDR1 LNHDA, CDR2 SQIVND (reference sequence). This CDR3 comprises 13 residues. The CDR3 nucleotides are TGTGCCAGTAGTATTCAGGCTAGCGGGAGTAGGTTCTTC. Translating it yields CASSIQASGSRFF.

The CDR3 sequence is CASSLPTTGEETQYF. CDR3 nucleotides: TGCGCCAGCAGCTTGCCTACGACAGGGGAAGAGACCCAGTACTTC. The rearrangement links TRBV5-1 to TRBJ2-5, with TRBD1 matching over 8 bases. The CDR3 sequence is 15 residues long. Trimming cost V 1 base and J 3 bases; bases outside gene matches: 5. The V gene's germline CDR1 is SGHRS and CDR2 YFSETQ.

The CDR3 DNA is TGCGCCAGCAGCTTGGGACTAGCGGGAGCCTACGAGCAGTACTTC. Its translation: CASSLGLAGAYEQYF. The chain combines TRBV5-1 with TRBJ2-5; TRBD2 aligns across 12 bases. The J call could be wrong; TRBJ2-7 is a better fit for the DNA end. The CDR3 runs 15 residues. Germline values: CDR1 SGHRS, CDR2 YFSETQ.

The chain carries TRBV5-4 and TRBJ1-2; D unclear. This CDR3 contains 12 residues. Trimming took 6 bases from V and 7 from J, leaving 13 bases between them. The germline V gene encodes CDR1 SGHNT and CDR2 YYREEE (reference sequence). CDR3 loop: CASISGSGGYTF. As DNA, the CDR3 is TGTGCCAGCATCTCCGGGTCGGGTGGCTACACCTTC.